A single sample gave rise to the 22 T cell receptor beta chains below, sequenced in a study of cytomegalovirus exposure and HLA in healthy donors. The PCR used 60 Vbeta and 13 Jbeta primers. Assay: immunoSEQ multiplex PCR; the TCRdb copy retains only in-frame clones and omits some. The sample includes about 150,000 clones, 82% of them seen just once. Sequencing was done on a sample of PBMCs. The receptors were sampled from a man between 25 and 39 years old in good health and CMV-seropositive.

CDR3 nucleotides: TGTGCCAGCAGCTTAGGGTCAGGGGGCTCTGGAAACACCATATATTTT. It specifies CASSLGSGGSGNTIYF. V is TRBV7-2 and J is TRBJ1-3; 7 bases align to TRBD1. V lost 1 base and J lost 0; bases outside the gene matches: 3. In germline, CDR1 is SGHTA, CDR2 FQGNSA. CDR3 length: 16 residues.

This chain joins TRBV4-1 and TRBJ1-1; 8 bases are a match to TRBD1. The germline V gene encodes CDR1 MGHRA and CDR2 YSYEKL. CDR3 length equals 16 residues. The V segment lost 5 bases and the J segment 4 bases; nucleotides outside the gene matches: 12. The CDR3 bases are TGCGCCAGCAGCTGGCGGACAGGGTCCCAGGGCACTGAAGCTTTCTTT. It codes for CASSWRTGSQGTEAFF.

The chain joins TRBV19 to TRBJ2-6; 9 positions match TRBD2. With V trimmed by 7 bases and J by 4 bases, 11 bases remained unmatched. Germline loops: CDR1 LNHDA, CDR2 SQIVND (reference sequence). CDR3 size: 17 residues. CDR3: CASNLAGIPGGANVLTF. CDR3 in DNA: TGTGCCAGTAATCTAGCGGGGATCCCCGGAGGGGCCAACGTCCTGACTTTC. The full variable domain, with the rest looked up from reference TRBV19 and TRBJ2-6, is DGGITQSPKYLFRKEGQNVTLSCEQNLNHDAMYWYRQDPGQGLRLIYYSQIVNDFQKGDIAEGYSVSREKKESFPLTVTSAQKNPTAFYLCASNLAGIPGGANVLTFGAGSRLTVL.

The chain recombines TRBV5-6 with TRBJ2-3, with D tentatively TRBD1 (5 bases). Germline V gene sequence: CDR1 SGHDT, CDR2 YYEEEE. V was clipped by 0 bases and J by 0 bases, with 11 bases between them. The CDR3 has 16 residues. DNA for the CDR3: TGTGCCAGCAGCTTGGGGCCAGGGTGGAGCACAGATACGCAGTATTTT. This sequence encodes CASSLGPGWSTDTQYF.

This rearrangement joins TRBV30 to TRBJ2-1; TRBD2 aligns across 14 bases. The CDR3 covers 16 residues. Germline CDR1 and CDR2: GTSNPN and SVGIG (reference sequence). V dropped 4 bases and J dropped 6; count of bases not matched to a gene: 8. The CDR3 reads CAWTDWGLAGVNEQFF. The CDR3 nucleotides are TGTGCCTGGACTGATTGGGGACTAGCGGGGGTCAATGAGCAGTTCTTC.

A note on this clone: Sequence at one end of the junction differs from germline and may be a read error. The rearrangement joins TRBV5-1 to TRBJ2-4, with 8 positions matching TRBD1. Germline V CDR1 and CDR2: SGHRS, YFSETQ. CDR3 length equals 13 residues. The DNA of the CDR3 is TGCGCCAGCTCCCGGACAGGGCAAAACAGTCAGTACTTC. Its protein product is CASSRTGQNSQYF.

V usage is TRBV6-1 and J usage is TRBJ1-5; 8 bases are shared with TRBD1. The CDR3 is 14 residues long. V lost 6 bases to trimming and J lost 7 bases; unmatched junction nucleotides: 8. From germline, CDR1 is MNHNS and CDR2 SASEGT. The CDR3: CASSSGQGGQPQHF. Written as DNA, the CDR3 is TGTGCCAGCAGCTCTGGACAGGGTGGACAGCCCCAGCATTTT.

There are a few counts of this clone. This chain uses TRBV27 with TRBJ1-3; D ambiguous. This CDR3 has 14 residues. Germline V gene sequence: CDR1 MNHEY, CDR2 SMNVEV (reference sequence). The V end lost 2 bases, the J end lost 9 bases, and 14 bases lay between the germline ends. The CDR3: CASSLEPAGGTIYF. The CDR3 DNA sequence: TGTGCCAGCAGTTTAGAGCCCGCCGGTGGCACCATATATTTT.

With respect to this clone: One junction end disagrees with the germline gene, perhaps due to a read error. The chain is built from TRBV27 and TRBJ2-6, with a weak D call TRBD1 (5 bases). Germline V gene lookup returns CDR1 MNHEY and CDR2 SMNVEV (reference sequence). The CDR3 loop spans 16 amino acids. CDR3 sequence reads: CASSFSRAAGANGLTF. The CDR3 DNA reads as TGTGCCAGCAGTTTTAGCAGGGCAGCTGGGGCCAACGGCCTGACTTTC. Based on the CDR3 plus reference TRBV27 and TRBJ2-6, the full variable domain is EAQVTQNPRYLITVTGKKLTVTCSQNMNHEYMSWYRQDPGLGLRQIYYSMNVEVTDKGDVPEGYKVSRKEKRNFPLILESPSPNQTSLYFCASSFSRAAGANGLTFGAGSRLTVL.

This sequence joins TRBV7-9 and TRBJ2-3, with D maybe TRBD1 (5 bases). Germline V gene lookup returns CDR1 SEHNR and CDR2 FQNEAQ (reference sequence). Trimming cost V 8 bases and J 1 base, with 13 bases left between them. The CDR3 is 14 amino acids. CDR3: CASGKGWGTDTQYF. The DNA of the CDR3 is TGTGCCAGCGGAAAGGGGTGGGGCACAGATACGCAGTATTTT.

The CDR3 sequence: CASSEIRGVTEAFF. The CDR3 DNA reads as TGTGCCAGCAGTGAAATCAGGGGGGTAACTGAAGCTTTCTTT. V usage is TRBV2 and J usage is TRBJ1-1, with 7 bases fitting TRBD1. Germline-derived CDR1 and CDR2 are SNHLY and FYNNEI. The V segment lost 2 bases and the J segment 5 bases; nucleotides outside the gene matches: 5. CDR3 length equals 14 residues. Full variable domain (rest looked up from reference TRBV2 and TRBJ1-1): EPEVTQTPSHQVTQMGQEVILRCVPISNHLYFYWYRQILGQKVEFLVSFYNNEISEKSEIFDDQFSVERPDGSNFTLKIRSTKLEDSAMYFCASSEIRGVTEAFFGQGTRLTVV.

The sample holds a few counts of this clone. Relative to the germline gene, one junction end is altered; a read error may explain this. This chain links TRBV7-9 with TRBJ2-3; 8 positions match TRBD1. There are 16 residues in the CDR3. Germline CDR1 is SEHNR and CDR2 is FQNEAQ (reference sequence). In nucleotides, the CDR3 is TGTTCCAGCAGCTTACTACAGGGGGTCGGGGCAGATACGCAGTATTTT. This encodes CSSSLLQGVGADTQYF.

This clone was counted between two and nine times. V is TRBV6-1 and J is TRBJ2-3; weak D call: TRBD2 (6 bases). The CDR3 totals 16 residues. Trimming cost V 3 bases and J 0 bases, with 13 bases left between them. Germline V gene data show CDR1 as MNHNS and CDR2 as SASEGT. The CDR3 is CASSEIRGISTDTQYF. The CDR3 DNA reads TGTGCCAGCAGTGAGATCCGGGGGATTAGCACAGATACGCAGTATTTT.

CDR3 region: CASSGGGVYSNQPQHF. The CDR3 bases are TGTGCCAGCAGCGGAGGGGGGGTCTATAGCAATCAGCCCCAGCATTTT. This chain joins TRBV9 and TRBJ1-5, with D possibly TRBD1 on 6 matching bases. Germline CDR1 reads SGDLS; CDR2 reads YYNGEE. The V gene lost 3 bases and the J gene lost 0 bases, with 13 bases spanning the gap. The CDR3 consists of 16 residues.

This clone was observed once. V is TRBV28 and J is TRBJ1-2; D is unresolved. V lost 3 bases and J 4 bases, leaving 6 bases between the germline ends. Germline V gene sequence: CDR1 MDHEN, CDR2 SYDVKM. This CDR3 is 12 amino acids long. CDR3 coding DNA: TGTGCCAGCAGTTTCAGAAGCTATGGCTACACCTTC. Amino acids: CASSFRSYGYTF.

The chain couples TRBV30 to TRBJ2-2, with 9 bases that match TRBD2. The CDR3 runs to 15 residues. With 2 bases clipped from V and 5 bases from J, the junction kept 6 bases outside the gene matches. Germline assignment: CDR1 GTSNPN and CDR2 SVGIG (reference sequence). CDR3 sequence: CAWSPLAGETGELFF. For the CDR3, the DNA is TGTGCCTGGAGTCCATTAGCGGGAGAGACCGGGGAGCTGTTTTTT.

CDR3 in DNA: TGCGCCAGCAGCCAAGACAGGGTTACTGAAAAACTGTTTTTT. Translated: CASSQDRVTEKLFF. V is TRBV4-1 and J is TRBJ1-4, with D tentatively TRBD1 (5 bases). The length of the CDR3 is 14 residues. Trimming left V 0 bases short and J 7 bases short, with 9 bases between. Germline CDR1 and CDR2: MGHRA and YSYEKL.

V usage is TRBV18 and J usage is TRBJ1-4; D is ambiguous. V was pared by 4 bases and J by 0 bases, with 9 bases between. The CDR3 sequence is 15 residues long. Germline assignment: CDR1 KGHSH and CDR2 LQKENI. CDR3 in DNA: TGTGCCAGCTCACTAGACTTAGCAACTAATGAAAAACTGTTTTTT. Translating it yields CASSLDLATNEKLFF.

CDR3 in amino acids: CAISEGDRGGYGYTF. The CDR3 DNA sequence: TGTGCCATCAGTGAGGGGGACAGGGGAGGCTATGGCTACACCTTC. The chain links TRBV10-3 to TRBJ1-2, with 10 bases lining up with TRBD1. Germline V gene data show CDR1 as ENHRY and CDR2 as SYGVKD. The CDR3 runs to 15 residues. V dropped 2 bases and J dropped 4; count of bases not matched to a gene: 4.

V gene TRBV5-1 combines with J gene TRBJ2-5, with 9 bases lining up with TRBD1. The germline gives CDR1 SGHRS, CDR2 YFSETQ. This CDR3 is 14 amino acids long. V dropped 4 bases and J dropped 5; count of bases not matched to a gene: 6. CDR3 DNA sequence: TGCGCCAGCAGCCGGGACAGGGAGTCGGAGACCCAGTACTTC. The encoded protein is CASSRDRESETQYF.

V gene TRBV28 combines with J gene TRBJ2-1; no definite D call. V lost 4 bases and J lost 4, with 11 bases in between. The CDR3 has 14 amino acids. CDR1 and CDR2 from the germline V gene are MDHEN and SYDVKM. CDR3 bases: TGTGCCAGCAGTTCCTCAGGCTTGTACAATGAGCAGTTCTTC. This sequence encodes CASSSSGLYNEQFF. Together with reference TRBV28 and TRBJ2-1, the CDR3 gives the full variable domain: DVKVTQSSRYLVKRTGEKVFLECVQDMDHENMFWYRQDPGLGLRLIYFSYDVKMKEKGDIPEGYSVSREKKERFSLILESASTNQTSMYLCASSSSGLYNEQFFGPGTRLTVL.

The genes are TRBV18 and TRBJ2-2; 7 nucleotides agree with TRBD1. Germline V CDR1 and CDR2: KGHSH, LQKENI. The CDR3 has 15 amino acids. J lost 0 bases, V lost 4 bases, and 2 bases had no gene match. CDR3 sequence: CASSRQGSNTGELFF. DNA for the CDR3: TGTGCCAGCTCACGACAGGGTTCGAACACCGGGGAGCTGTTTTTT.